This TCR beta chain was identified during a study of blood T cell repertoires in COVID-19. Whole-study context: In each case, the material was cDNA or gDNA derived from T cells, B-cell-depleted T cells, or PBMCs.

Only a few counts were recorded for this clone. Libraries were prepared by immunoSEQ multiplex PCR; TCRdb keeps only in-frame clonotypes and omits some of them. The repertoire holds fewer than 300,000 clones, with about 87% as singletons. The CDR3 totals 14 residues. Germline lookup yields CDR1 SGHVS and CDR2 FQNEAQ. With 2 bases removed from V and 5 bases from J, the gap between germline ends came to 12 bases. The J gene is TRBJ2-5, the V gene TRBV7-8, with a weak D call TRBD2 (6 bases). The TCR originated in a man in his sixties who had recovered from COVID-19. The specimen was peripheral blood. Here the CDR3 reads CASSLPSAGETQYF. CDR3 nucleotide sequence: TGTGCCAGCAGCTTACCTAGCGCCGGTGAGACCCAGTACTTC.